The clone carrying this TCR beta chain was counted only a few times. Its antigen is not known. The entirety of the isolated RNA underwent reverse transcription, so expressed TCRB transcripts were sequenced. Data came from immunoSEQ multiplex PCR; TCRdb stores just in-frame clones and leaves some out. The sample has about 900,000 clones; 15% to 20% are singletons. The sample is drawn from a study of beta chain features in type 1 diabetes. The overall study: Summed over all samples, the examined sorted cells came to 100 million to 130 million. General study points: Sequencing used cDNA, and cells with high TCR expression could therefore be over-represented. Type 1 diabetes patients had fewer VDJ junction insertions and more deletions.

Each population that was sorted was more than 95% pure. Germline loops: CDR1 MNHEY, CDR2 SVGAGI. The CDR3 totals 15 residues. With 3 bases removed from V and 3 bases from J, the gap between germline ends came to 11 bases. This TCR came from a woman under 30 in good health. The chain is built from TRBV6-5 and TRBJ2-2; no clear D. Sequencing input: naive CD4+ T cells from blood. The CDR3 region has the DNA TGTGCCAGCAGTTATTCGGCTATCGACACCGGGGAGCTGTTTTTT. It yields the protein CASSYSAIDTGELFF.